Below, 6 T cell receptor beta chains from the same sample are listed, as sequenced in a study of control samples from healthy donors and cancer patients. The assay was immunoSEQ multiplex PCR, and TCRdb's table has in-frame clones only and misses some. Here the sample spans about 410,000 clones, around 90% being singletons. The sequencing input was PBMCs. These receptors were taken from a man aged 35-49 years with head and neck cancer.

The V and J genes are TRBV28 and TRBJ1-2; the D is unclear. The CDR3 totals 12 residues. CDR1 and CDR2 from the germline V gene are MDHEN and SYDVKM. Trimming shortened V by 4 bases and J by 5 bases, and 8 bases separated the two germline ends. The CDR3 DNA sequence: TGTGCCAGCAGTTCGGGAGCATATGGCTACACCTTC. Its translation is CASSSGAYGYTF.

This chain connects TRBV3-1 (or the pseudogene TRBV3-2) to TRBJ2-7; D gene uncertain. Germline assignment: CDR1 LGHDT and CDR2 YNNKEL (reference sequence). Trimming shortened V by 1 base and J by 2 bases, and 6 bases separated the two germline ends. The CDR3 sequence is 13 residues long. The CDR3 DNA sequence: TGTGCCAGCAGCCAAGCAGCTACCTACGAGCAGTACTTC. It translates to CASSQAATYEQYF.

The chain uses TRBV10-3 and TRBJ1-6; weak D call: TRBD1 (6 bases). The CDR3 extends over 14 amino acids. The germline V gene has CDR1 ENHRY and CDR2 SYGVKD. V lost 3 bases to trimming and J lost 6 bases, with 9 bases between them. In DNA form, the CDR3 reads TGTGCCATCAGTGAACAGGGCCTTAATTCACCCCTCCACTTT. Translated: CAISEQGLNSPLHF.

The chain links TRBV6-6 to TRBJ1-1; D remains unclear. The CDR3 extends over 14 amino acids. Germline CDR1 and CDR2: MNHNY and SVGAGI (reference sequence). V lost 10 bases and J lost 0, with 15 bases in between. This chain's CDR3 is CATTSSNMNTEAFF. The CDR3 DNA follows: TGTGCCACCACCTCGTCTAACATGAACACTGAAGCTTTCTTT.

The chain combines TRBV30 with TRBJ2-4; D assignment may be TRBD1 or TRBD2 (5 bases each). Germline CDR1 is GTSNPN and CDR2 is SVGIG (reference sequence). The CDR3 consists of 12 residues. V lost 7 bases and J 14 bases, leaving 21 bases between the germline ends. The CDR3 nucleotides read TGTGCCTTAAGAGGGGATTCCCGGGCCGAGTACTTC. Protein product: CALRGDSRAEYF.

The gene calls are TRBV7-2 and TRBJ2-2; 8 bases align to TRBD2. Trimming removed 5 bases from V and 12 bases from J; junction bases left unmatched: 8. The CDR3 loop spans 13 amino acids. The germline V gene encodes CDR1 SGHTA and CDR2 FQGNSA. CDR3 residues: CASSLTSVWQLFF. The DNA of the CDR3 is TGTGCCAGCAGCCTGACTAGCGTATGGCAGCTGTTTTTT.